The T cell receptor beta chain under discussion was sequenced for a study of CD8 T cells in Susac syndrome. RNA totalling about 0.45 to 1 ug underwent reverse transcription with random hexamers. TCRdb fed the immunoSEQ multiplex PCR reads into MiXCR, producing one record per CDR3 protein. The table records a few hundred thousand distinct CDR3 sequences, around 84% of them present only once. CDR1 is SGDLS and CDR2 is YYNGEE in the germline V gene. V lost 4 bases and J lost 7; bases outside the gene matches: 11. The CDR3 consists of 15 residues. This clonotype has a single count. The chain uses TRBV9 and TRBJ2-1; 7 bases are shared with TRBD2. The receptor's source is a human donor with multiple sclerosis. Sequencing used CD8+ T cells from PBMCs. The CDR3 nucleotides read TGTGCCAGCAGCCCTGGAGCGGGACCAGGGAATGAGCAGTTCTTC. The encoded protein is CASSPGAGPGNEQFF. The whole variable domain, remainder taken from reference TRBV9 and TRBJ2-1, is DSGVTQTPKHLITATGQRVTLRCSPRSGDLSVYWYQQSLDQGLQFLIQYYNGEERAKGNILERFSAQQFPDLHSELNLSSLELGDSALYFCASSPGAGPGNEQFFGPGTRLTVL.